These 5 T cell receptor beta chains originate from one sample sequenced in a study of blood T cell repertoires in COVID-19. The assay was immunoSEQ multiplex PCR, and TCRdb's table has in-frame clones only and misses some. Of fewer than 500,000 clones in the sample, roughly 87% were seen once. Sequenced input: PBMCs or T cells enriched from blood (not recorded which). All receptors come from a woman aged 18-30 years who had recovered from COVID-19.

The sample holds a few counts of this clone. The J gene is TRBJ1-1, the V gene TRBV19; 7 bases line up with TRBD1. With 3 bases clipped from V and 0 bases from J, the junction kept 13 bases outside the gene matches. Per germline, CDR1 LNHDA and CDR2 SQIVND (reference sequence). The CDR3 consists of 18 residues. The CDR3 bases are TGTGCCAGTAGTATGATAACCTTCGACAGGGCTATGAACACTGAAGCTTTCTTT. Protein sequence: CASSMITFDRAMNTEAFF.

The J gene is TRBJ2-1, the V gene TRBV14; 9 positions match TRBD2. Germline loops: CDR1 SGHDN, CDR2 FVKESK. There are 17 residues in the CDR3. J was trimmed by 2 bases and V by 4 bases; bases with no gene match: 9. As DNA, the CDR3 is TGTGCCAGCAGCCCCAGCAATAGCGGGGGCCCCTACAATGAGCAGTTCTTC. This encodes CASSPSNSGGPYNEQFF. Complete variable domain (other parts from reference TRBV14 and TRBJ2-1): EAGVTQFPSHSVIEKGQTVTLRCDPISGHDNLYWYRRVMGKEIKFLLHFVKESKQDESGMPNNRFLAERTGGTYSTLKVQPAELEDSGVYFCASSPSNSGGPYNEQFFGPGTRLTVL.

This rearrangement joins TRBV14 to TRBJ2-5; perhaps TRBD1 as D (5 bases). Trimming shortened V by 6 bases and J by 4 bases, and 18 bases separated the two germline ends. The CDR3 totals 15 residues. Germline V gives CDR1 SGHDN, CDR2 FVKESK. In nucleotides, the CDR3 is TGTGCCAGCAGACCCTTAGGGGTCGCGTCAGAGACCCAGTACTTC. Translating gives CASRPLGVASETQYF.

This clone was found a few times. The rearrangement uses TRBV4-1 and TRBJ2-2; tentatively, D is TRBD1 (6 bases). In germline, CDR1 is MGHRA, CDR2 YSYEKL. Trimming took 2 bases from V and 7 from J, leaving 14 bases between them. CDR3 length equals 15 residues. The CDR3 loop is CASSQIVGADGELFF. Written as DNA, the CDR3 is TGCGCCAGCAGCCAAATAGTGGGGGCGGACGGGGAGCTGTTTTTT.

The chain joins TRBV9 to TRBJ1-4, with a weak D call TRBD1 (5 bases). V was cut by 5 bases and J by 6 bases, with 17 bases left in between. Germline V gene sequence: CDR1 SGDLS, CDR2 YYNGEE. CDR3 length equals 15 residues. DNA for the CDR3: TGTGCCAGCAGTTCGCAGGCGGGGGGGGATGAAAAACTGTTTTTT. This sequence encodes CASSSQAGGDEKLFF.